The 6 T cell receptor beta chains listed next were all sequenced from one sample in a study of T cell repertoires in cytomegalovirus infection. For these TCRs, the target antigens are not known. Each CDR3 protein gets one entry after TCRdb re-called the reads with MiXCR. The data hold roughly 120,000 distinct CDR3 sequences, with around 28% observed a single time. This material consisted of CD8+ T cells from cultured PBMCs, taken from culture after CMV antigen stimulation. The origin of the receptors is a human donor in good health (CMV status not recorded). Some clones in this sample may be carry-over from other donors' samples.

This clonotype has just a few counts. This chain links TRBV12-3 or TRBV12-4 with TRBJ2-1; TRBD2 is a possible D gene (7 bases). V lost 11 bases and J lost 4, with 18 bases in between. This CDR3 has 14 amino acids. The CDR3 sequence: CAASEGGGYNEQFF. As DNA, the CDR3 is TGTGCCGCCAGTGAGGGGGGGGGATACAATGAGCAGTTCTTC.

The J gene is TRBJ2-7, the V gene TRBV19; the D gene is possibly TRBD1 (5 bases). The CDR3 is 14 residues long. V lost 7 bases to trimming and J lost 2 bases, with 15 bases between them. Germline CDR1 reads LNHDA; CDR2 reads SQIVND (reference sequence). The CDR3 sequence is CASTPVLGPYEQYF. CDR3 bases: TGTGCCAGTACCCCGGTGTTGGGGCCCTACGAGCAGTACTTC.

This clonotype was recorded a few times. V and J are TRBV7-3 and TRBJ2-7, with D possibly being TRBD1 (5 bases). The V end was cut by 2 bases, the J end by 0 bases, with 8 bases between. Germline CDR1 SGHTA, CDR2 FQGTGA. The CDR3 has 14 amino acids. Here the CDR3 reads CASSLSRDSYEQYF. The CDR3 DNA is TGTGCCAGCAGCTTATCCAGGGACTCCTACGAGCAGTACTTC.

This clonotype was seen at least ten times. The J gene is TRBJ1-1, the V gene TRBV11-2; TRBD1 aligns across 9 bases. The CDR3 length is 14 residues. J was trimmed by 10 bases and V by 0 bases; bases with no gene match: 6. Germline lookup yields CDR1 SGHAT and CDR2 FQNNGV. The CDR3 DNA is TGTGCCAGCAGCTTAGAAGGGACAGGGTACGGAGCTTTCTTT. Protein: CASSLEGTGYGAFF.

The chain uses TRBV5-4 and TRBJ2-5, with TRBD2 matching 12 bases. The V gene end was trimmed by 5 bases and the J gene end by 5 bases; junction bases not matched to a gene: 1. Looked up from germline, CDR1 is SGHNT and CDR2 is YYREEE (reference sequence). The CDR3 is 13 amino acids. CDR3 sequence reads: CASRLAGGETQYF. The DNA of the CDR3 is TGTGCCAGCAGACTAGCGGGAGGTGAGACCCAGTACTTC.

A remark on this clonotype: A much larger clone sits a single nucleotide away, making a read error possible. V and J are TRBV7-2 and TRBJ1-3; maybe TRBD1 (5 bases). V lost 5 bases and J 4 bases, leaving 21 bases between the germline ends. Per the germline V gene, CDR1 is SGHTA and CDR2 is FQGNSA. The CDR3 extends over 17 amino acids. This chain's CDR3 is CASSAYGGASSGNTIYF. CDR3 in DNA: TGTGCCAGCAGCGCCTACGGTGGGGCCTCGTCCGGAAACACCATATATTTT.